One and the same sample provided the 12 T cell receptor beta chains below, sequenced in a study of T cells in Graves' hyperthyroidism and ophthalmopathy (dated by TCRdb to between 2017 and 2020). Libraries were constructed by multiplex PCR. Data came from an Illumina HiSeq 2000. Amplification of TCR beta CDR3 regions was carried out from RNA transcripts. The TCR CDR3 was subjected to a first round of RT-PCR using the HTBI primer set and the Qiagen OneStep RT-PCR kit. TCRdb trimmed public reads at Q25 via fastp, called clones via MiXCR and kept in-frame beta chains. One record per CDR3 amino acid sequence lists the most common genes and DNA. Recorded for this sample are about 620,000 distinct CDR3 sequences; roughly 16% of them occurred a single time. 3.5% to 4% of the sample is held by the ten biggest clonotypes. The material sequenced was blood. Source of these receptors: a woman in her twenties or thirties with Graves' hyperthyroidism.

This clonotype was counted many times. The V gene is TRBV2, the J gene TRBJ2-2; D perhaps matches TRBD1 (6 bases). The germline V gene encodes CDR1 SNHLY and CDR2 FYNNEI. The CDR3 contains 16 residues. V lost 4 bases and J 0 bases, leaving 12 bases between the germline ends. CDR3: CASSVNRAPNTGELFF. In DNA, the CDR3 is TGTGCCAGCAGTGTCAACAGGGCCCCGAACACCGGGGAGCTGTTTTTT.

This clonotype was counted at least ten times. The rearrangement joins TRBV28 to TRBJ1-2, with D tentatively TRBD1 (6 bases). The CDR3 contains 16 residues. Germline CDR1 is MDHEN and CDR2 is SYDVKM. The V end lost 4 bases, the J end lost 1 base, and 16 bases lay between the germline ends. The CDR3 here is CASSSQSYRDNYGYTF. DNA of the CDR3: TGTGCCAGCAGTTCCCAGAGCTACAGGGATAACTATGGCTACACCTTC.

The J gene is TRBJ1-3, the V gene TRBV6-1; D might be TRBD1 (5 bases). V dropped 5 bases and J dropped 0 bases, with 17 bases sitting between them. Germline-derived CDR1 and CDR2 are MNHNS and SASEGT. The CDR3 sequence is 17 residues long. DNA for the CDR3: TGTGCCAGCAGTCAAGGGGCCCTTAAGAGCTCTGGAAACACCATATATTTT. This translates into CASSQGALKSSGNTIYF.

This clonotype was counted at least ten times. The CDR3 DNA is TGTGCCAGCAGCACACCCAGGGGCCCTGGAGGAGCTTTCTTT. Its protein product is CASSTPRGPGGAFF. V is TRBV3-1 and J is TRBJ1-1, with D possibly TRBD1 on 6 matching bases. The CDR3 is made up of 14 amino acids. Germline CDR1 LGHDT, CDR2 YNNKEL (reference sequence). Trimming stripped 5 bases from V and 10 bases from J, with 20 bases between.

This clonotype was observed many times. J is TRBJ2-1 and V is TRBV11-2, with D perhaps TRBD1 or TRBD2 (5 bases each). This CDR3 is built from 16 residues. The germline V gene has CDR1 SGHAT and CDR2 FQNNGV. V was clipped by 2 bases and J by 0 bases, with 11 bases between them. This CDR3 reads CASSLRGDSSYNEQFF. CDR3 coding DNA: TGTGCCAGCAGCTTAAGAGGGGATAGCTCCTACAATGAGCAGTTCTTC.

This clonotype was detected ten times or more. The rearrangement links TRBV11-2 to TRBJ2-5; D unresolved. The CDR3 contains 12 residues. Germline V gene lookup returns CDR1 SGHAT and CDR2 FQNNGV. Trimming removed 4 bases from V and 5 bases from J, with 8 bases in between. The CDR3, as DNA: TGTGCCAGCAGCTACACTGGGGAGACCCAGTACTTC. It encodes CASSYTGETQYF. Complete variable domain (other parts from reference TRBV11-2 and TRBJ2-5): EAGVAQSPRYKIIEKRQSVAFWCNPISGHATLYWYQQILGQGPKLLIQFQNNGVVDDSQLPKDRFSAERLKGVDSTLKIQPAKLEDSAVYLCASSYTGETQYFGPGTRLLVL.

This clonotype was recorded many times. The chain combines TRBV6-1 with TRBJ1-5; D not certain. Germline CDR1 and CDR2: MNHNS and SASEGT. V lost 2 bases and J 0 bases, leaving 8 bases between the germline ends. The CDR3 has 15 amino acids. CDR3 DNA sequence: TGTGCCAGCAGTGAATGGGGTTATAGCAATCAGCCCCAGCATTTT. This gives the protein CASSEWGYSNQPQHF.

This clonotype was seen many times. The J gene is TRBJ1-2, the V gene TRBV7-2; D gene ambiguous. This CDR3 region has 13 residues. Trimming took off 3 bases at V and 4 bases at J, with 9 bases between the two ends. CDR1 SGHTA and CDR2 FQGNSA come from the germline V gene. CDR3 coding DNA: TGTGCCAGCAGCTTCCGGTATGGCTATGGCTACACCTTC. As protein: CASSFRYGYGYTF.

This clonotype has just a few counts. The chain uses TRBV12-3 or TRBV12-4 and TRBJ2-7; D gene uncertain. The V and J ends lost 6 bases and 3 bases respectively, with 12 bases between them. CDR3 length: 13 amino acids. This chain's CDR3 is CASSAGFFYEQYF. The CDR3 nucleotides are TGTGCCAGCAGCGCCGGGTTCTTCTACGAGCAGTACTTC.

A few counts support this clonotype. The CDR3, as DNA: TGTGCCAGCAGTCGGGGGGGATACACAGGGGAAGCCTCCTACGAGCAGTACTTC. This gives the protein CASSRGGYTGEASYEQYF. V is TRBV6-1 and J is TRBJ2-7; D is possibly TRBD2 (8 bases). With 5 bases removed from V and 0 bases from J, the gap between germline ends came to 23 bases. Germline V lookup: CDR1 MNHNS, CDR2 SASEGT. The CDR3 sequence is 18 residues long.

This clonotype was recorded at least ten times. CDR3 residues: CASSIMGLGNEQFF. In DNA, the CDR3 is TGTGCCAGCAGTATTATGGGCCTCGGCAATGAGCAGTTCTTC. This chain uses TRBV27 with TRBJ2-1; no clear D. Trimming cost V 5 bases and J 6 bases, with 14 bases left between them. Looked up from germline, CDR1 is MNHEY and CDR2 is SMNVEV (reference sequence). The length of the CDR3 is 14 residues.

This clonotype was seen at least ten times. The chain has TRBV11-2 and TRBJ2-7; 8 nucleotides align to TRBD2. This CDR3 is 15 amino acids long. CDR1 and CDR2 from the germline V gene are SGHAT and FQNNGV. V shed 0 bases and J 4 bases; nucleotides not matched to a gene: 5. The CDR3 DNA follows: TGTGCCAGCAGCTTAGAAGCGGGAGTTCGGTACGAGCAGTACTTC. As protein: CASSLEAGVRYEQYF.